Listed here is a single T cell receptor beta chain. Generated by immunoSEQ multiplex PCR, the TCRdb table keeps only in-frame clones and is missing some. The repertoire holds under 1,100,000 clones, more than 65% seen once, with approximately 1.5% in the top ten. The data derive from a study of shared clonotypes between healthy human individuals. About the research overall: Three plates were used per donor for CD4 naive, three for CD4 memory, two for CD8 naive and one for CD8 memory.

The CDR3 has 14 residues. V dropped 6 bases and J dropped 5 bases, with 13 bases sitting between them. Germline CDR1 is LNHDA and CDR2 is SQIVND (reference sequence). This chain joins TRBV19 and TRBJ1-4; possibly TRBD1 for D (5 bases). Sequenced sample: memory CD4+ T cells sorted from blood. The subset: CD45RA-negative fraction. The source of this sequence is a young man in good health. CDR3 DNA sequence: TGTGCCAGTAGCCACGGGACCTCGAATGAAAAACTGTTTTTT. Translation gives CASSHGTSNEKLFF.